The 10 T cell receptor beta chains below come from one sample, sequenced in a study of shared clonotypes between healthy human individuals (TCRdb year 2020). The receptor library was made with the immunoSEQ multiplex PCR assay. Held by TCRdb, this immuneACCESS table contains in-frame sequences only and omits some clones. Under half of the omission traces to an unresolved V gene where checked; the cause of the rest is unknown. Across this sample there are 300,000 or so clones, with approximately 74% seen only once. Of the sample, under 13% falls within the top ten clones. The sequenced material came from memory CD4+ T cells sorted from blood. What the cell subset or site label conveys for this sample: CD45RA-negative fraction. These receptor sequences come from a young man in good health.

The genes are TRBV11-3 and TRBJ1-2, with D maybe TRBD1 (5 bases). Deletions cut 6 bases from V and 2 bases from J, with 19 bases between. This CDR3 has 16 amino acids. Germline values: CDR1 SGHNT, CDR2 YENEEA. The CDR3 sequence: CASSPQGSRLNYGYTF. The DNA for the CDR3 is TGTGCCAGCAGTCCTCAGGGTTCCAGATTGAACTATGGCTACACCTTC.

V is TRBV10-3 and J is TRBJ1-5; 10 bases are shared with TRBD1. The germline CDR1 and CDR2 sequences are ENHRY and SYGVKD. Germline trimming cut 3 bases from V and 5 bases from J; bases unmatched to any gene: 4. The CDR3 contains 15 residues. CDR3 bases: TGTGCCATCAGTGAAGGACAGGGGGAATATCAGCCCCAGCATTTT. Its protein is CAISEGQGEYQPQHF.

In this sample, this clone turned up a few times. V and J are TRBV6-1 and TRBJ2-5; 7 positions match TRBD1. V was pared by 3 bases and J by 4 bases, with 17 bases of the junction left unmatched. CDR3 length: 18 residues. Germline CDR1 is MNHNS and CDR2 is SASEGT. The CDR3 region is CASSEDKRQGWGRETQYF. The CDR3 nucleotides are TGTGCCAGCAGTGAGGATAAGCGACAGGGATGGGGACGAGAGACCCAGTACTTC.

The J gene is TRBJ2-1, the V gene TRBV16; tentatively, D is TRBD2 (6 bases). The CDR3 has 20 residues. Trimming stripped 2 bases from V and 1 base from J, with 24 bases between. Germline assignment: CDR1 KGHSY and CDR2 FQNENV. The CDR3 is CASSQRYGLAQKGSYNEQFF. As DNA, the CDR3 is TGTGCCAGCAGCCAACGTTATGGGCTAGCGCAGAAGGGTTCCTACAATGAGCAGTTCTTC.

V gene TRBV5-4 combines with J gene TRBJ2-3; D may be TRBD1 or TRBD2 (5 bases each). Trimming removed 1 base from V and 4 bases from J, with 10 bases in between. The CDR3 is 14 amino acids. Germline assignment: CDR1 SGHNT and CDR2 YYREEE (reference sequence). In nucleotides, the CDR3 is TGTGCCAGCAGCTTGTCCGGGGCGGCAGATACGCAGTATTTT. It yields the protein CASSLSGAADTQYF.

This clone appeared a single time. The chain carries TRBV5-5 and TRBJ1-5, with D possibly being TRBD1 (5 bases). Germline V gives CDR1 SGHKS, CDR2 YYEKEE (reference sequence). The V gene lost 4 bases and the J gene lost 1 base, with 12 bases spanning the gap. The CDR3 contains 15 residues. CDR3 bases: TGTGCCAGCAGCCGGGACCCGGCCAGCAATCAGCCCCAGCATTTT. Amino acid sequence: CASSRDPASNQPQHF.

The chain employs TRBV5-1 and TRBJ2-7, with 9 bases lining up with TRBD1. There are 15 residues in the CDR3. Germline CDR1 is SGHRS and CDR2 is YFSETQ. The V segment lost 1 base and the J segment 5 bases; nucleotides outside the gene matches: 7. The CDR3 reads CASSLSGTGYDEQYF. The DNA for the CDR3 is TGCGCCAGCAGCTTGAGTGGGACAGGGTACGACGAGCAGTACTTC.

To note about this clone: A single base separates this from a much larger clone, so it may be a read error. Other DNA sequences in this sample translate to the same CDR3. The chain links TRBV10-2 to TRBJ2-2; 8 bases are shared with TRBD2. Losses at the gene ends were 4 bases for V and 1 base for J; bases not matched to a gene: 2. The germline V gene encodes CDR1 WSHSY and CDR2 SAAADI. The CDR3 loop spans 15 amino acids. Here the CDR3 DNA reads TGCGCCAGCAGTGTCACTAGCGGGAACACCGGGGAGCTGTTTTTT. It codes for CASSVTSGNTGELFF.

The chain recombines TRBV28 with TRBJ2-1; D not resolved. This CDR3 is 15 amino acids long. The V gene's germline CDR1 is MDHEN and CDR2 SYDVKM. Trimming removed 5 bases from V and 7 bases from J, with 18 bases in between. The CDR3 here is CASSPPGLGKNEQFF. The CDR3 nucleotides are TGTGCCAGCAGTCCCCCGGGTTTAGGAAAAAATGAGCAGTTCTTC.

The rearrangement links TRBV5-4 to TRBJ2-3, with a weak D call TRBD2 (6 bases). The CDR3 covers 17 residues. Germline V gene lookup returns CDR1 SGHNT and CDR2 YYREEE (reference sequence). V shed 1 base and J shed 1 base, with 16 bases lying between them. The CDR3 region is CASSLRPTSTGTDTQYF. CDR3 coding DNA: TGTGCCAGCAGCTTGCGGCCCACTAGCACCGGCACAGATACGCAGTATTTT.